This entry concerns a single T cell receptor beta chain. CDR1 is LGHNA and CDR2 is YNFKEQ in the germline V gene. Losses at the gene ends were 1 base for V and 9 bases for J; bases not matched to a gene: 14. The CDR3 contains 18 residues. These data originate in a study of chemoradiotherapy in HPV16-positive cancers. Only in-frame clones appear in the TCRdb table, and some are missing; sequencing was by immunoSEQ multiplex PCR. Among tens of thousands of clones listed, roughly nine tenths were seen once. This sequence was found in a human donor with HPV-associated anogenital cancer. Sequencing was performed on blood, taken from a patient who underwent chemoradiotherapy. The chain recombines TRBV4-2 with TRBJ2-1, with TRBD2 matching 11 bases. CDR3 DNA sequence: TGTGCCAGCAGCCAAGGCCCCCTTAGCGGGGGGGGTATTGGTGAGCAGTTCTTC. As protein: CASSQGPLSGGGIGEQFF.